A single sample is the source of the 15 T cell receptor beta chains below, sequenced in a study of blood T cell repertoires in COVID-19. Sequenced by immunoSEQ multiplex PCR; TCRdb stores in-frame clones only, minus some. The data contain around 270,000 clones, 80% to 90% of them singletons. Sequencing used peripheral blood. Receptors were obtained from a man aged 30 to 45 with active or convalescent COVID-19.

The rearrangement uses TRBV10-3 and TRBJ2-7; a possible D gene is TRBD1 (6 bases). V was cut by 10 bases and J by 4 bases, with 14 bases left in between. The CDR3 totals 12 residues. The V gene's germline CDR1 is ENHRY and CDR2 SYGVKD. DNA of the CDR3: TGTGCCACCCTATCGACAGGTTACGAGCAGTACTTC. It yields the protein CATLSTGYEQYF.

This chain links TRBV5-6 with TRBJ2-7; the D gene is possibly TRBD2 (5 bases). Germline lookup yields CDR1 SGHDT and CDR2 YYEEEE. This CDR3 is 15 amino acids long. Trimming left V 4 bases short and J 0 bases short, with 14 bases between. The CDR3 DNA sequence: TGTGCCAGCAGCCGATCGGTCACTAGCTCCTACGAGCAGTACTTC. Its translation: CASSRSVTSSYEQYF.

The chain is built from TRBV14 and TRBJ1-1; no firm D call. Trimming took off 1 base at V and 6 bases at J, with 12 bases between the two ends. The CDR3 length is 14 residues. The germline gives CDR1 SGHDN, CDR2 FVKESK. The DNA of the CDR3 is TGTGCCAGCAGCCAAGCGAGGGCTTTTCCTGAAGCTTTCTTT. As protein: CASSQARAFPEAFF.

The chain joins TRBV27 to TRBJ2-1; a weak D match, TRBD2 (5 bases). Germline assignment: CDR1 MNHEY and CDR2 SMNVEV (reference sequence). The CDR3 totals 15 residues. Deletions cut 5 bases from V and 0 bases from J, with 11 bases between. In nucleotides, the CDR3 is TGTGCCAGCAGTCCACTAGGTAGCTCCTACAATGAGCAGTTCTTC. It translates to CASSPLGSSYNEQFF.

For the CDR3, the DNA is TGTGCCAGCAGGGGACAGGGTGACGAGCAGTACTTC. Translating gives CASRGQGDEQYF. The V and J genes are TRBV7-9 and TRBJ2-7, with TRBD1 identical over 9 bases. Per germline, CDR1 SEHNR and CDR2 FQNEAQ (reference sequence). With 6 bases clipped from V and 5 bases from J, the junction kept 2 bases outside the gene matches. CDR3 length: 12 residues.

The chain joins TRBV4-3 to TRBJ2-7; 7 bases align to TRBD1. Trimming took 4 bases from V and 2 from J; bases not matched to a gene: 5. CDR3 length: 14 residues. CDR1 is LGHNA, CDR2 YSLEER, per germline. This chain's CDR3 is CASSPGQGAYEQYF. The CDR3 DNA follows: TGCGCCAGCAGCCCCGGGCAGGGGGCCTACGAGCAGTACTTC.

This chain links TRBV11-2 with TRBJ2-7, with TRBD1 identical over 8 bases. CDR1 is SGHAT and CDR2 is FQNNGV in the germline V gene. This CDR3 comprises 13 residues. Trimming took 5 bases from V and 6 from J; bases not matched to a gene: 6. The CDR3 loop reads CASSDDRGGEQYF. The CDR3 coding sequence is TGTGCCAGCAGCGACGACAGGGGAGGCGAGCAGTACTTC.

The chain joins TRBV5-1 to TRBJ1-4; a weak D match, TRBD1 (6 bases). Germline CDR1 SGHRS, CDR2 YFSETQ. CDR3 length: 16 residues. With 5 bases removed from V and 8 bases from J, the gap between germline ends came to 22 bases. The CDR3 sequence is CASSYTTGTSSEKLFF. The CDR3 DNA reads as TGCGCCAGCAGTTATACGACCGGGACATCCTCCGAAAAACTGTTTTTT.

The gene calls are TRBV7-8 and TRBJ2-4; 7 nucleotides line up with TRBD1. The V and J ends lost 5 bases and 9 bases, in that order; junction bases with no gene match: 16. Germline values: CDR1 SGHVS, CDR2 FQNEAQ. This CDR3 has 16 residues. The CDR3 protein is CASSPHRDSIRPIQYF. The DNA for the CDR3 is TGTGCCAGCAGCCCACACCGGGACAGCATCCGACCCATTCAGTACTTC.

The V call is TRBV5-6, the J call TRBJ1-1; the D gene is possibly TRBD1 (6 bases). Trimming took off 2 bases at V and 3 bases at J, with 14 bases between the two ends. The length of the CDR3 is 15 residues. The germline gives CDR1 SGHDT, CDR2 YYEEEE. Here the CDR3 DNA reads TGTGCCAGCAGCTTCCAGGGGCGGCCTTACACTGAAGCTTTCTTT. Translated, it gives CASSFQGRPYTEAFF.

The chain combines TRBV3-1 (or the pseudogene TRBV3-2) with TRBJ1-2; D possibly corresponds to TRBD1 (5 bases). The CDR3 is 14 amino acids. The V end lost 4 bases, the J end lost 4 bases, and 13 bases lay between the germline ends. Germline CDR1 LGHDT, CDR2 YNNKEL (reference sequence). CDR3 residues: CASSPGGGSYGYTF. The CDR3 DNA reads TGTGCCAGCAGCCCCGGCGGGGGGAGCTATGGCTACACCTTC.

The CDR3 DNA is TGTGCCAGCAGCTTGCGGGGGGCCGGGGAGCTGTTTTTT. Protein sequence: CASSLRGAGELFF. The rearrangement links TRBV5-8 to TRBJ2-2, with 7 bases aligning to TRBD2. Germline values: CDR1 SGHTS, CDR2 YDEGEE. The ends lost 1 base at V and 6 bases at J; junction bases unmatched: 0. The CDR3 has 13 amino acids. Looking up the rest from reference TRBV5-8 and TRBJ2-2 gives the full variable domain: EAGVTQSPTHLIKTRGQQATLRCSPISGHTSVYWYQQALGLGLQFLLWYDEGEERNRGNFPPRFSGRQFPNYSSELNVNALELEDSALYLCASSLRGAGELFFGEGSRLTVL.

This chain links TRBV5-1 with TRBJ2-2, with 9 positions matching TRBD2. The trim removed 6 bases at V and 4 bases at J, leaving 10 bases unmatched. Germline V gene data show CDR1 as SGHRS and CDR2 as YFSETQ. CDR3 length: 16 residues. Here the CDR3 reads CASTLIAGGPTGELFF. The CDR3 DNA follows: TGCGCCAGCACCCTCATTGCGGGGGGGCCCACCGGGGAGCTGTTTTTT.

CDR3 sequence: CASSYDRGSGANVLTF. CDR3 sequence (DNA): TGTGCCAGCAGTTATGACAGGGGGTCTGGGGCCAACGTCCTGACTTTC. The chain employs TRBV6-2 or TRBV6-3 and TRBJ2-6; 9 bases agree with TRBD1. Looked up from germline, CDR1 is MNHEY and CDR2 is SVGEGT. CDR3 length: 16 residues. The junction had 1 base not matched to a gene; V was cut back by 3 bases and J by 1 base.

This clone was detected once. The V gene is TRBV30, the J gene TRBJ2-3, with D unclear. Germline CDR1 is GTSNPN and CDR2 is SVGIG (reference sequence). Trimming took off 2 bases at V and 6 bases at J, with 9 bases between the two ends. The CDR3 sequence is 12 residues long. CDR3 region: CAWSPSGDTQYF. CDR3 bases: TGTGCCTGGAGTCCGTCCGGGGATACGCAGTATTTT.